This T cell receptor (beta chain) came from a study of beta chain features in type 1 diabetes. General study points: Type 1 diabetes patients had TCRB CDR3s that were shorter (moderately but significantly so) in all four CD4+ subsets.

The V gene's germline CDR1 is SQVTM and CDR2 ANQGSEA. The germline V and J ends were trimmed by 4 bases and 0 bases, with 10 bases remaining between them. The CDR3 is 14 residues long. This clone was seen a handful of times. As yet, its antigen is unknown. Other nucleotide sequences from this sample produce the same CDR3. Every bit of the isolated RNA underwent reverse transcription, so sequencing read expressed TCRB transcripts. Profiled with immunoSEQ multiplex PCR; TCRdb holds only in-frame clones, not every one. Of around 710,000 clones in the sample, over 10% were seen once. This sequence joins TRBV29-1 and TRBJ1-5; D gene uncertain. The sample was naive CD4+ T cells from blood. This sequence was found in a man between 25 and 39 years old with type 1 diabetes. The CDR3 coding sequence is TGCAGCGTTGTTTCAGGAAATAGCAATCAGCCCCAGCATTTT. Translated: CSVVSGNSNQPQHF.